These 8 T cell receptor beta chains came from one sample sequenced in a study of blood T cell repertoires in COVID-19. Produced via immunoSEQ multiplex PCR; TCRdb's table is partial and in-frame only. Found here are about 400,000 clones, about 88% of them singletons; the top ten hold roughly 6.6%. Specimen: peripheral blood. These TCRs come from a woman aged 55-70 years with COVID-19, enrolled during active disease.

The chain employs TRBV14 and TRBJ2-3; D not resolved. Germline V gene sequence: CDR1 SGHDN, CDR2 FVKESK. V was trimmed by 3 bases and J by 4 bases, leaving 8 bases between them. This CDR3 region has 13 residues. As DNA, the CDR3 is TGTGCCAGCAGCCAGCTAATAGCAGATACGCAGTATTTT. The encoded protein is CASSQLIADTQYF.

The gene calls are TRBV13 and TRBJ2-4, with D hard to call. The CDR3 sequence is 14 residues long. V was clipped by 5 bases and J by 0 bases, with 8 bases between them. Germline assignment: CDR1 PRHDT and CDR2 FYEKMQ (reference sequence). CDR3 region: CASSTQLAKNIQYF. CDR3 coding DNA: TGTGCCAGCAGCACACAGCTAGCCAAAAACATTCAGTACTTC. The whole variable domain, filled in from reference TRBV13 and TRBJ2-4, reads AAGVIQSPRHLIKEKRETATLKCYPIPRHDTVYWYQQGPGQDPQFLISFYEKMQSDKGSIPDRFSAQQFSDYHSELNMSSLELGDSALYFCASSTQLAKNIQYFGAGTRLSVL.

This chain links TRBV21-1 with TRBJ1-1; the table calls TRBD1, which could not be checked here. TRBV21-1 represents a pseudogene. There are 16 residues in the CDR3. CDR3 coding DNA: TGTGCCAGCAGATCGATCGAGGACAGGAGTGCCACTGAAGCTTTCTTT. This sequence encodes CASRSIEDRSATEAFF.

The rearrangement links TRBV25-1 to TRBJ2-5, with unresolved D. Deletions cut 2 bases from V and 2 bases from J, with 18 bases between. The CDR3 extends over 17 amino acids. Germline values: CDR1 MGHDK, CDR2 SYGVNS. The CDR3 DNA is TGTGCCAGCAGTGAAAGGATCTTGACCTCAGGTCAAGAGACCCAGTACTTC. This encodes CASSERILTSGQETQYF.

The chain joins TRBV11-2 to TRBJ1-2; D remains ambiguous. V lost 9 bases and J lost 7, with 15 bases in between. The CDR3 is 12 residues long. Germline loops: CDR1 SGHAT, CDR2 FQNNGV. This CDR3 reads CARHLRVLGYTF. In DNA form, the CDR3 reads TGTGCCAGACATTTGAGGGTTCTTGGCTACACCTTC.

This chain links TRBV27 with TRBJ1-1; tentatively, D is TRBD1 (5 bases). From germline, CDR1 is MNHEY and CDR2 SMNVEV (reference sequence). Trimming took 2 bases from V and 2 from J, leaving 12 bases between them. The CDR3 runs to 15 residues. In DNA, the CDR3 is TGTGCCAGCAGTTTAATGGGGGGGGGAAACACTGAAGCTTTCTTT. Translated: CASSLMGGGNTEAFF.

This sequence joins TRBV4-1 and TRBJ2-5, with a weak D call TRBD2 (6 bases). CDR3 length: 13 residues. Per the germline V gene, CDR1 is MGHRA and CDR2 is YSYEKL. Trimming cost V 3 bases and J 5 bases, with 10 bases left between them. CDR3 nucleotide sequence: TGCGCCAGCAGCCAGTTCGCGGGGGAGACCCAGTACTTC. Encoded protein: CASSQFAGETQYF.

The chain joins TRBV19 to TRBJ1-6, with a tentative D call TRBD1 (6 bases). The V gene lost 7 bases and the J gene lost 5 bases, with 18 bases spanning the gap. Germline lookup yields CDR1 LNHDA and CDR2 SQIVND (reference sequence). This CDR3 has 16 amino acids. CDR3 DNA sequence: TGTGCCAGTAACAAAAAGGCCTCAGGGGATAATTCACCCCTCCACTTT. It encodes CASNKKASGDNSPLHF.